This TCR beta chain emerged from a study of ipilimumab plus nivolumab after autologous stem cell transplantation. Background on the study: Typical patient got four to six ipilimumab doses and seven to nine nivolumab doses (median). The myeloma group: high-risk transplant-naive, or relapse within 3 years after first autologous transplant.

This clone was counted once. CDR1 is GTSNPN and CDR2 is SVGIG in the germline V gene (reference sequence). Deletions cut 0 bases from V and 0 bases from J, with 8 bases between. The CDR3 runs to 14 residues. The protocol was immunoSEQ multiplex PCR, while the TCRdb copy is restricted to in-frame clones and leaves out a portion. The repertoire holds roughly 12,000 clones, 60% to 80% seen once, with more than 9.5% in the top ten. Checkpoint therapy with ipilimumab 1 mg/kg began 14 to 28 days after transplant. Through week 26, nivolumab 3 mg/kg IV was given weeks 1, 4, 7, 10, then biweekly. The sequence derives from a male donor with multiple myeloma. The sample here was PBMCs, taken in a trial of ipilimumab plus nivolumab as post-transplant consolidation. The gene calls are TRBV30 and TRBJ1-1, with unresolved D. This CDR3 reads CAWSVRQVNTEAFF. CDR3 nucleotide sequence: TGTGCCTGGAGTGTACGGCAGGTGAACACTGAAGCTTTCTTT.